This T cell receptor beta chain was documented in a study of blood T cell repertoires in COVID-19. Study in general: Whether acute or convalescent, the COVID-19 samples came from the United States, Italy and Spain. T cells, B-cell-depleted T cells, or PBMCs supplied cDNA or gDNA.

The CDR3 contains 11 residues. The germline V and J ends were trimmed by 8 bases and 4 bases, with 8 bases remaining between them. From germline, CDR1 is MGHDK and CDR2 SYGVNS. Sequencing used immunoSEQ multiplex PCR; TCRdb keeps in-frame clones, though not all of them. The top ten clones hold around 26% of a sample with roughly 230,000 clones, 65% to 85% of them seen once. This receptor was identified in a man between 40 and 49 years old with acute or convalescent COVID-19. Sequencing was performed on peripheral blood. The V and J genes are TRBV25-1 and TRBJ1-1; D is unresolved. The CDR3 DNA is TGTGCCAGCGCGCGAGGCACTGAAGCTTTCTTT. As protein: CASARGTEAFF.